The rows below give T cell receptor beta chains drawn from one sample of a study of T cell responses to AZD1222 COVID-19 vaccine. The method was immunoSEQ multiplex PCR; TCRdb's version includes in-frame clones alone and lacks a portion of them. The sample lists around 70,000 clones, 70% to 90% seen once, with roughly 1.3% in the top ten. Material: peripheral blood, obtained 28 days after the second AZD1222 dose. The source is an adult who received the AZD1222 COVID-19 vaccine. The CDR3 runs from the conserved cysteine through the conserved F or W. Clone size is given for some rows only: seen once, a few or many times, or a class if the clone is expanded.

j_call v_call clone_size cdr3_aa
TRBJ2-7 TRBV11-2 NA CASSLSLPGYEQYF
TRBJ1-2 TRBV4-3 few CASSQDYGPGYTF
TRBJ2-5 TRBV7-2 few CASCGSLRYQETQYF
TRBJ2-1 TRBV30 NA CAWTGTSGLVEQFF
TRBJ1-5 TRBV7-2 NA CASSLRRGDSNQPQHF
TRBJ1-6 TRBV7-9 NA CASSGTSYNSPLHF
TRBJ1-1 TRBV6-5 NA CASNTRLNTEAFF
TRBJ1-2 TRBV10-3 once CAISEADYGYTF
TRBJ2-3 TRBV30 NA CAWTVGQASTDTQYF
TRBJ2-6 TRBV6-4 NA CASGQDSSGANVLTF
TRBJ2-4 TRBV19 NA CASSSGRDSSIQYF
TRBJ1-1 TRBV19 few CASSAFGQANTEAFF
TRBJ1-2 TRBV29-1 NA CSVVQGGGYTF
TRBJ1-5 TRBV27 NA CASSKDINQPQHF
TRBJ2-7 TRBV7-9 NA CASSPGPGVEEQYF
TRBJ1-2 TRBV29-1 NA CSVGQANYGYTF
TRBJ1-2 TRBV7-2 NA CASSPNRDRSYTF
TRBJ1-3 TRBV12-3/TRBV12-4 NA CASSLAVRNTIYF
TRBJ2-3 TRBV11-3 NA CASSLSAQDTQYF
TRBJ2-3 TRBV28 NA CASSPPNLAGATDTQYF
TRBJ2-5 TRBV5-1 NA CASSMPLAGGLKETQYF
TRBJ1-5 TRBV10-3 NA CAIGQGPEGNQPQHF
TRBJ2-5 TRBV19 NA CASRRNQETQYF
TRBJ2-1 TRBV27 NA CASSPPQGKNYNEQFF
TRBJ1-2 TRBV6-1 NA CASSEVPRGYGYTF
TRBJ1-1 TRBV9 NA CASSVEGGTNTEAFF
TRBJ2-7 TRBV14 NA CASSLTTYEQYF
TRBJ2-2 TRBV18 once CASSPRTSVELFF
TRBJ2-2 TRBV19 NA CASSTPPRWRPNTGELFF
TRBJ1-1 TRBV12-3/TRBV12-4 NA CASSFGQGGEAFF
TRBJ2-3 TRBV7-2 NA CASSEVMVTQYF
TRBJ2-6 TRBV3-1/TRBV3-2 few CASSQGLLSRGANVLTF
TRBJ1-1 TRBV12-5 NA CASGPRKGEAAFF
TRBJ1-2 TRBV29-1 NA CSVPEPGANYGYTF
TRBJ1-1 TRBV7-8 NA CASSTDLNTEAFF
TRBJ1-6 TRBV5-6 NA CASSLSRGLSPLHF
TRBJ1-1 TRBV6-2/TRBV6-3 NA CASSYSKGAAEAFF